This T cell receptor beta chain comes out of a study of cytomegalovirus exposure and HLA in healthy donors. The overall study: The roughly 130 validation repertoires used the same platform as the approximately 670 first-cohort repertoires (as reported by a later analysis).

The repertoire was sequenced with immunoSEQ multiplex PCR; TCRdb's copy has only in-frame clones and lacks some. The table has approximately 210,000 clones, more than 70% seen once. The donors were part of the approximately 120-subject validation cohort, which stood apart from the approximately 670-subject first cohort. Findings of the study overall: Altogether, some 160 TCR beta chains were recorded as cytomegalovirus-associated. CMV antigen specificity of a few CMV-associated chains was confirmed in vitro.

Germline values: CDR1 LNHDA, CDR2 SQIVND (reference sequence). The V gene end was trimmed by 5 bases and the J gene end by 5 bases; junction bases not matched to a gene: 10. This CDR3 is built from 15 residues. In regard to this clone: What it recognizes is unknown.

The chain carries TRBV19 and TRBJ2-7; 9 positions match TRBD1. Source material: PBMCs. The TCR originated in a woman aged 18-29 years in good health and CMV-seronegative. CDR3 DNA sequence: TGTGCCAGTAGTGTTAAGGACAGGGGAGGTGACGAGCAGTACTTC. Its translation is CASSVKDRGGDEQYF.